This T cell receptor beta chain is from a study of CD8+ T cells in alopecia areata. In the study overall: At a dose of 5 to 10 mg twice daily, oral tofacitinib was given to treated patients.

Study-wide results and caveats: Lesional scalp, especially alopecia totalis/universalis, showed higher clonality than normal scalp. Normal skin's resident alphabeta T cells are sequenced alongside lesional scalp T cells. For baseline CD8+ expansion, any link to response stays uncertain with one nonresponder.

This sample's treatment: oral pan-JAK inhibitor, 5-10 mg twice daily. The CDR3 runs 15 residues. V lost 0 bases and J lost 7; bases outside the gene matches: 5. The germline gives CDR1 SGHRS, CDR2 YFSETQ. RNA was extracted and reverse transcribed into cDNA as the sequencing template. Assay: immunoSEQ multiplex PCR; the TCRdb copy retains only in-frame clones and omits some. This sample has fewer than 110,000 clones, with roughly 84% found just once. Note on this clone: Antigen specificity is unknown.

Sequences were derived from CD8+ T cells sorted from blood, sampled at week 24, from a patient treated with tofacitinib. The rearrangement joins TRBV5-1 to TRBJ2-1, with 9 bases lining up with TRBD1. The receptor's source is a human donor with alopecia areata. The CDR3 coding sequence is TGCGCCAGCAGCTTGGCCGGACAGGGGTTAAATGAGCAGTTCTTC. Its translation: CASSLAGQGLNEQFF.